Described below is a single T cell receptor beta chain sequence and its context. This sample includes further DNA sequences coding for the same CDR3. The method was immunoSEQ multiplex PCR; TCRdb's version includes in-frame clones alone and lacks a portion of them. The data hold approximately 190,000 clones, with approximately 91% observed a single time. The data belong to a study of T cell responses to AZD1222 COVID-19 vaccine. V lost 1 base, J lost 7 bases, and 11 bases lay in between. CDR3 length: 13 residues. Germline CDR1 and CDR2: SGHTA and FQGNSA. This receptor was taken from an adult in good health. The chain couples TRBV7-2 to TRBJ2-7, with D unclear. Sequenced material: peripheral blood, taken on day 0 of AZD1222 vaccination. CDR3 in amino acids: CASSLERGREQYF. The DNA for the CDR3 is TGTGCCAGCAGCTTAGAACGAGGCAGGGAGCAGTACTTC.